One and the same sample provided the 29 T cell receptor beta chains below, sequenced in a study of blood T cell repertoires in COVID-19. Clones were read by immunoSEQ multiplex PCR, and TCRdb kept only the in-frame ones, dropping some. This table has about 220,000 clones, 85% to 90% appearing once. The sequencing input was PBMCs or T cells enriched from blood (not recorded which). The receptors come from a woman under 30 in a cohort exposed to, infected with or recovered from COVID-19 (not recorded which).

The CDR3 reads CASSLRGTIGRYPHEQYF. CDR3 in DNA: TGTGCCAGCAGCTTACGGGGGACGATTGGACGGTACCCCCACGAGCAGTACTTC. V usage is TRBV7-8 and J usage is TRBJ2-7, with a weak D call TRBD2 (6 bases). The germline V and J ends were trimmed by 2 bases and 5 bases, with 25 bases remaining between them. The germline V gene has CDR1 SGHVS and CDR2 FQNEAQ. This CDR3 has 18 residues.

V usage is TRBV7-3 and J usage is TRBJ2-1; 9 bases match TRBD2. There are 15 residues in the CDR3. Germline loops: CDR1 SGHTA, CDR2 FQGTGA. Unmatched junction bases numbered 9, after V lost 5 bases and J lost 7 bases. Here the CDR3 DNA reads TGTGCCAGCAGCCCTCAGAGCGGGGGGATAAATGAGCAGTTCTTC. Its translation: CASSPQSGGINEQFF.

As concerns this clone: The identical CDR3 is also encoded by other nucleotide sequences in the sample. This sequence joins TRBV3-1 (or the pseudogene TRBV3-2) and TRBJ2-1; D possibly corresponds to TRBD1 (6 bases). CDR1 and CDR2 from the germline V gene are LGHDT and YNNKEL (reference sequence). The V and J ends lost 4 bases and 0 bases respectively, with 10 bases between them. The CDR3 extends over 15 amino acids. The CDR3 spells CASSPRQDSYNEQFF. CDR3 sequence (DNA): TGTGCCAGCAGCCCGCGACAGGACTCCTACAATGAGCAGTTCTTC.

The rearrangement links TRBV7-9 to TRBJ1-1; D unresolved. The CDR3 length is 13 residues. Germline-derived CDR1 and CDR2 are SEHNR and FQNEAQ (reference sequence). Trimming pared 1 base from V and 3 bases from J, leaving 6 bases between. The CDR3 sequence is CASSLEHYTEAFF. For the CDR3, the DNA is TGTGCCAGCAGCTTAGAGCATTACACTGAAGCTTTCTTT.

V is TRBV9 and J is TRBJ2-1; TRBD1 matches at 9 bases. Germline assignment: CDR1 SGDLS and CDR2 YYNGEE. After removal of 4 bases from V and 6 bases from J, the junction contained 8 bases not matched to a gene. CDR3 length equals 15 residues. The CDR3 loop reads CASSSRDRDGNEQFF. CDR3 bases: TGTGCCAGCAGCTCCCGGGACAGGGATGGCAATGAGCAGTTCTTC.

The CDR3 is CASRPGVYSNQPQHF. The CDR3 coding sequence is TGTGCCAGTAGACCAGGGGTTTATAGCAATCAGCCCCAGCATTTT. The rearrangement links TRBV19 to TRBJ1-5; possible D gene TRBD1, 6 bases. This CDR3 is 15 amino acids long. V lost 6 bases and J 0 bases, leaving 12 bases between the germline ends. Germline CDR1 reads LNHDA; CDR2 reads SQIVND (reference sequence).

This chain connects TRBV29-1 to TRBJ1-1; 10 bases are shared with TRBD1. J was trimmed by 7 bases and V by 4 bases; bases with no gene match: 9. The CDR3 runs 14 residues. The germline V gene encodes CDR1 SQVTM and CDR2 ANQGSEA. The CDR3 loop is CSVAAGTGVVEAFF. For the CDR3, the DNA is TGCAGCGTTGCGGCCGGGACAGGGGTCGTTGAAGCTTTCTTT.

The CDR3 loop reads CASSVPGVTNTGELFF. CDR3 bases: TGTGCCAGCAGCGTTCCGGGGGTTACGAACACCGGGGAGCTGTTTTTT. This sequence joins TRBV9 and TRBJ2-2; TRBD2 might be the D (6 bases). Germline CDR1 is SGDLS and CDR2 is YYNGEE. V lost 2 bases and J lost 0, with 11 bases in between. There are 16 residues in the CDR3.

The chain has TRBV19 and TRBJ1-3; no reliable D call. The V end was cut by 4 bases, the J end by 3 bases, with 13 bases between. The germline V gene has CDR1 LNHDA and CDR2 SQIVND (reference sequence). The CDR3 runs to 15 residues. The CDR3 coding sequence is TGTGCCAGTAGTACAGGCGCTACCGTTGGAAACACCATATATTTT. The encoded protein is CASSTGATVGNTIYF.

Concerning this clone: Other DNA sequences in the same sample also yield this CDR3. The gene calls are TRBV12-3 or TRBV12-4 and TRBJ1-5; D is ambiguous. The CDR3 is made up of 12 amino acids. V lost 1 base to trimming and J lost 7 bases, with 5 bases between them. CDR3 sequence reads: CASSLVGQPQHF. As DNA, the CDR3 is TGTGCCAGCAGTTTAGTGGGCCAGCCCCAGCATTTT.

The chain employs TRBV5-4 and TRBJ1-5; D uncertain. Trimming took off 1 base at V and 1 base at J, with 6 bases between the two ends. The CDR3 has 14 residues. CDR1 SGHNT and CDR2 YYREEE come from the germline V gene (reference sequence). CDR3 region: CASSLWESNQPQHF. CDR3 coding DNA: TGTGCCAGCAGCTTGTGGGAGAGCAATCAGCCCCAGCATTTT. The full variable domain, rest sourced from reference TRBV5-4 and TRBJ1-5, is ETGVTQSPTHLIKTRGQQVTLRCSSQSGHNTVSWYQQALGQGPQFIFQYYREEENGRGNFPPRFSGLQFPNYSSELNVNALELDDSALYLCASSLWESNQPQHFGDGTRLSIL.

The J gene is TRBJ1-1, the V gene TRBV7-2; D is ambiguous. The V gene's germline CDR1 is SGHTA and CDR2 FQGNSA. This CDR3 region has 15 residues. V was cut by 3 bases and J by 0 bases, with 11 bases left in between. CDR3 sequence reads: CASSLDAGMNTEAFF. In DNA, the CDR3 is TGTGCCAGCAGCTTGGATGCGGGCATGAACACTGAAGCTTTCTTT.

The chain joins TRBV27 to TRBJ2-5; D not certain. This CDR3 is built from 12 residues. Between the trimmed V and J ends, which lost 10 bases and 5 bases, there was a span of 14 bases. The germline V gene encodes CDR1 MNHEY and CDR2 SMNVEV (reference sequence). The CDR3 loop reads CATLSPAETQYF. For the CDR3, the DNA is TGTGCCACCCTATCACCCGCGGAGACCCAGTACTTC.

The chain carries TRBV4-1 and TRBJ1-5; TRBD1 agrees at 11 bases. The CDR3 sequence is 18 residues long. Germline V gene data show CDR1 as MGHRA and CDR2 as YSYEKL. With V trimmed by 2 bases and J by 1 base, 7 bases remained unmatched. The CDR3 DNA is TGCGCCAGCAGCCAATCGGGACAGGGGGAAATAAGCAATCAGCCCCAGCATTTT. It yields the protein CASSQSGQGEISNQPQHF.

The J gene is TRBJ2-1, the V gene TRBV2, with 9 bases lining up with TRBD2. CDR3 length: 14 amino acids. Germline values: CDR1 SNHLY, CDR2 FYNNEI. Trimming at V came to 7 bases and at J to 6 bases, leaving 7 bases not matched to a gene. The DNA for the CDR3 is TGTGCCAGCACCCGGACTAGCGAGAGCAATGAGCAGTTCTTC. Amino acid sequence: CASTRTSESNEQFF.

J is TRBJ2-1 and V is TRBV11-3; the match to TRBD2 covers 10 bases. Per the germline V gene, CDR1 is SGHNT and CDR2 is YENEEA. This CDR3 has 17 amino acids. The junction had 10 bases not matched to a gene; V was cut back by 5 bases and J by 3 bases. The DNA for the CDR3 is TGTGCCAGCAGCCCAGTTCAAGCGGGAGGGGGCTACAATGAGCAGTTCTTC. It codes for CASSPVQAGGGYNEQFF.

This chain joins TRBV28 and TRBJ2-7; TRBD1 is a possible D gene (6 bases). The germline V gene encodes CDR1 MDHEN and CDR2 SYDVKM. The V and J ends lost 4 bases and 3 bases respectively, with 16 bases between them. The CDR3 loop spans 15 amino acids. Here the CDR3 reads CASSSLQGFGYEQYF. DNA for the CDR3: TGTGCCAGCAGTTCGTTACAGGGTTTCGGCTACGAGCAGTACTTC.

The J gene is TRBJ1-6, the V gene TRBV7-9; 7 bases match TRBD1. Germline V gives CDR1 SEHNR, CDR2 FQNEAQ (reference sequence). V lost 1 base and J lost 9; bases outside the gene matches: 3. The CDR3 consists of 14 residues. The CDR3 DNA reads TGTGCCAGCAGCTTAGAATACAGGGGTTCACCCCTCCACTTT. Protein sequence: CASSLEYRGSPLHF. Filled out from reference TRBV7-9 and TRBJ1-6, the complete variable domain reads DTGVSQNPRHKITKRGQNVTFRCDPISEHNRLYWYRQTLGQGPEFLTYFQNEAQLEKSRLLSDRFSAERPKGSFSTLEIQRTEQGDSAMYLCASSLEYRGSPLHFGNGTRLTVT.

J is TRBJ2-7 and V is TRBV4-2; the D gene is possibly TRBD2 (7 bases). The ends were cut back, 0 bases at V and 2 bases at J, with 17 bases in the middle. CDR3 length equals 17 residues. CDR1 LGHNA and CDR2 YNFKEQ come from the germline V gene. The CDR3 spells CASSQEGGLADPYEQYF. The DNA for the CDR3 is TGTGCCAGCAGCCAAGAGGGGGGGCTAGCGGACCCCTACGAGCAGTACTTC.

The chain combines TRBV7-9 with TRBJ2-1; 7 bases match TRBD1. The length of the CDR3 is 15 residues. Looked up from germline, CDR1 is SEHNR and CDR2 is FQNEAQ (reference sequence). After removal of 4 bases from V and 12 bases from J, the junction contained 15 bases not matched to a gene. CDR3 in DNA: TGTGCCAGCAGCTCTCGGGACAGCACCCCAAGTAGGCAGTTCTTC. This encodes CASSSRDSTPSRQFF.

Worth noting for this clone: Other DNA variants within this sample encode the same CDR3. J is TRBJ1-1 and V is TRBV5-6; the D gene is possibly TRBD1 (5 bases). From germline, CDR1 is SGHDT and CDR2 YYEEEE. The CDR3 spans 14 residues. With 2 bases removed from V and 1 base from J, the gap between germline ends came to 9 bases. CDR3 DNA sequence: TGTGCCAGCAGCTTTCAGGGTGGGAACACTGAAGCTTTCTTT. Translated, it gives CASSFQGGNTEAFF. The variable domain in full, with the rest retrieved from reference TRBV5-6 and TRBJ1-1, is DAGVTQSPTHLIKTRGQQVTLRCSPKSGHDTVSWYQQALGQGPQFIFQYYEEEERQRGNFPDRFSGHQFPNYSSELNVNALLLGDSALYLCASSFQGGNTEAFFGQGTRLTVV.

This chain uses TRBV18 with TRBJ2-5; D not certain. The CDR3 totals 13 residues. Trimming left V 3 bases short and J 4 bases short, with 9 bases between. CDR1 is KGHSH and CDR2 is LQKENI in the germline V gene. The CDR3 nucleotides are TGTGCCAGCTCACCCTCCTGGAGAGAGACCCAGTACTTC. Translation gives CASSPSWRETQYF.

This chain joins TRBV7-9 and TRBJ1-2; D uncertain. The CDR3 covers 13 residues. Germline V gene data show CDR1 as SEHNR and CDR2 as FQNEAQ (reference sequence). With 5 bases removed from V and 2 bases from J, the gap between germline ends came to 9 bases. The CDR3 region is CASSRDKNYGYTF. DNA of the CDR3: TGTGCCAGCAGCCGCGACAAGAACTATGGCTACACCTTC. Together with reference TRBV7-9 and TRBJ1-2, the CDR3 gives the full variable domain: DTGVSQNPRHKITKRGQNVTFRCDPISEHNRLYWYRQTLGQGPEFLTYFQNEAQLEKSRLLSDRFSAERPKGSFSTLEIQRTEQGDSAMYLCASSRDKNYGYTFGSGTRLTVV.

This rearrangement joins TRBV27 to TRBJ1-1; a possible D gene is TRBD1 (6 bases). Trimming took 7 bases from V and 0 from J, leaving 18 bases between them. The germline V gene encodes CDR1 MNHEY and CDR2 SMNVEV (reference sequence). The CDR3 is 16 residues long. The DNA of the CDR3 is TGTGCCAGCACCCCAACCCGGACAGATTTGAACACTGAAGCTTTCTTT. Its translation: CASTPTRTDLNTEAFF.

V and J are TRBV28 and TRBJ2-7; perhaps TRBD1 as D (6 bases). CDR3 size: 18 residues. Germline V gene data show CDR1 as MDHEN and CDR2 as SYDVKM. Trimming cost V 4 bases and J 3 bases, with 25 bases left between them. The CDR3 DNA reads TGTGCCAGCAGTTCCCCCCTCCCGGAGCAGGGGTACAACTACGAGCAGTACTTC. Amino acids: CASSSPLPEQGYNYEQYF. Drawing the rest from reference TRBV28 and TRBJ2-7, the complete variable domain is DVKVTQSSRYLVKRTGEKVFLECVQDMDHENMFWYRQDPGLGLRLIYFSYDVKMKEKGDIPEGYSVSREKKERFSLILESASTNQTSMYLCASSSPLPEQGYNYEQYFGPGTRLTVT.

The rearrangement uses TRBV2 and TRBJ1-1; D is perhaps TRBD1 (5 bases). Deletions cut 9 bases from V and 0 bases from J, with 17 bases between. The germline gives CDR1 SNHLY, CDR2 FYNNEI. CDR3 length: 15 amino acids. CDR3 sequence (DNA): TGTGCCAGTCCGGGACTCACTGACATGAACACTGAAGCTTTCTTT. Its protein is CASPGLTDMNTEAFF.

The J gene is TRBJ2-1, the V gene TRBV19; tentatively, D is TRBD1 (7 bases). V was shortened by 8 bases and J by 5 bases, with 28 bases between the two germline ends. Germline CDR1 and CDR2: LNHDA and SQIVND (reference sequence). CDR3 length equals 18 residues. CDR3 sequence: CASRDSWGAGGDHNEQFF. In DNA, the CDR3 is TGTGCCAGTCGGGACAGTTGGGGAGCGGGTGGTGATCACAATGAGCAGTTCTTC.

The chain combines TRBV3-1 (or the pseudogene TRBV3-2) with TRBJ2-7, with a tentative D call TRBD1 (5 bases). Between the trimmed V and J ends, which lost 3 bases and 3 bases, there was a span of 9 bases. Germline-derived CDR1 and CDR2 are LGHDT and YNNKEL (reference sequence). This CDR3 has 13 residues. DNA of the CDR3: TGTGCCAGCAGCCATCAGGGCTTCTACGAGCAGTACTTC. Protein sequence: CASSHQGFYEQYF.

This clone was seen only once. The chain joins TRBV5-5 to TRBJ1-1; TRBD1 aligns across 9 bases. CDR3 length equals 14 residues. The V gene's germline CDR1 is SGHKS and CDR2 YYEKEE (reference sequence). V dropped 2 bases and J dropped 8; count of bases not matched to a gene: 7. The CDR3 region has the DNA TGTGCCAGCAGCTTCTCGGACAGGGGTGCCGAAGCTTTCTTT. Translating it yields CASSFSDRGAEAFF.